This TCR beta chain was sequenced during a study of shared T cell receptors in the human thymus. Clones were sequenced by immunoSEQ multiplex PCR, and TCRdb holds only the in-frame ones, with some missing. The table lists 700,000 to 750,000 clones, approximately 85% of them singletons. This clone was detected a few times. These data are also associated with another study on human thymus T cells. From that study: Healthy Finnish infants undergoing corrective surgery for congenital heart defects were the donors. Corrective heart surgery yielded resections, and these provided the thymus tissue. Both thymic and peripheral blood repertoires showed apparently biased V and J usage. Related research has reported that thymic repertoires overlap highly among unrelated individuals.

The receptor was isolated from a girl less than two years old with a congenital heart defect. Sequenced sample: thymocytes.

In DNA, the CDR3 is TGTGCCAGCAGTTTAGCCCAATACAGGGGGCGTAGGAATGGCTACACCTTC. Amino acids: CASSLAQYRGRRNGYTF. V is TRBV27 and J is TRBJ1-2, with 9 positions matching TRBD1. The CDR3 spans 17 residues. Losses at the gene ends were 2 bases for V and 6 bases for J; bases not matched to a gene: 13. Germline V gene data show CDR1 as MNHEY and CDR2 as SMNVEV (reference sequence).